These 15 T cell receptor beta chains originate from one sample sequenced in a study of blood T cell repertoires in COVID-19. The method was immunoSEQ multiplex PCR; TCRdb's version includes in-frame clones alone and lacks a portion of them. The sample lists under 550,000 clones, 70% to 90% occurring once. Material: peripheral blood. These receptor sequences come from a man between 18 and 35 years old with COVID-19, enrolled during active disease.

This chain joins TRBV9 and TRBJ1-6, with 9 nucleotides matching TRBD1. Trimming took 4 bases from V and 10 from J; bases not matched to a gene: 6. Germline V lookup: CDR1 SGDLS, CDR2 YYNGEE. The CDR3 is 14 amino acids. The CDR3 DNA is TGTGCCAGCAGCAGGACAGGGGAAGGGTCACCCCTCCACTTT. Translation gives CASSRTGEGSPLHF. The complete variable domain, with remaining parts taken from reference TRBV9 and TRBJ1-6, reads DSGVTQTPKHLITATGQRVTLRCSPRSGDLSVYWYQQSLDQGLQFLIQYYNGEERAKGNILERFSAQQFPDLHSELNLSSLELGDSALYFCASSRTGEGSPLHFGNGTRLTVT.

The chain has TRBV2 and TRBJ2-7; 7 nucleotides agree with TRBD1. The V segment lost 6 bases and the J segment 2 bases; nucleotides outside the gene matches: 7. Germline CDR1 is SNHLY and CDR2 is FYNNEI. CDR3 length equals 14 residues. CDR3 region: CASSTGTAPYEQYF. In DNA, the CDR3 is TGTGCCAGCAGCACCGGGACAGCCCCCTACGAGCAGTACTTC.

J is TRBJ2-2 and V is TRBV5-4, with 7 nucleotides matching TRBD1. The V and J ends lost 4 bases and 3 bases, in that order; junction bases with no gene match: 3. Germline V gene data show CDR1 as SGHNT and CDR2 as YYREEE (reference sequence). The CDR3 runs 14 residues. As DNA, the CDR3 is TGTGCCAGCAGCGACAGGGCCCACACCGGGGAGCTGTTTTTT. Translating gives CASSDRAHTGELFF.

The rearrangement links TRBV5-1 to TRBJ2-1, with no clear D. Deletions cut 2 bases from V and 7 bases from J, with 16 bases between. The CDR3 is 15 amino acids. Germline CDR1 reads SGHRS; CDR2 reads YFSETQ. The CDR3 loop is CASSFGAFGLNEQFF. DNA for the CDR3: TGCGCCAGCAGCTTCGGTGCATTCGGTCTAAATGAGCAGTTCTTC.

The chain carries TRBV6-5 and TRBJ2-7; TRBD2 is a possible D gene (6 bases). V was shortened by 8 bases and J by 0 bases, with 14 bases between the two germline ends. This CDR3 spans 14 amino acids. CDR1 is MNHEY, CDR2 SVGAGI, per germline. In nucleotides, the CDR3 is TGTGCCAGCGGGGTCCTAGCGTCCTCCTACGAGCAGTACTTC. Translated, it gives CASGVLASSYEQYF.

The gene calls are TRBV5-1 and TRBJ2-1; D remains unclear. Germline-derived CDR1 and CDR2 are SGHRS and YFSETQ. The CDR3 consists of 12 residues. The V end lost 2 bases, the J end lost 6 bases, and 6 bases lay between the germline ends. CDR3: CASSFESNEQFF. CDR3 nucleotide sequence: TGCGCCAGCAGCTTCGAGAGCAATGAGCAGTTCTTC.

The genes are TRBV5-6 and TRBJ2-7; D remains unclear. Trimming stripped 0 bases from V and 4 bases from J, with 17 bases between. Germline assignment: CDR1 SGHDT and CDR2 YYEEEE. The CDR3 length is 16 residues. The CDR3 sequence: CASSLGRVHRPYEQYF. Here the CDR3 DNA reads TGTGCCAGCAGCTTGGGCCGGGTCCATAGGCCGTACGAGCAGTACTTC.

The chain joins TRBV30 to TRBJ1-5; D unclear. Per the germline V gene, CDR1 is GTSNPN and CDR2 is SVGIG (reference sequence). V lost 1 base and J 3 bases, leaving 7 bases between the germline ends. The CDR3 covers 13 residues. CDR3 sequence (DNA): TGTGCCTGGAGTGCCAGTCCCAATCAGCCCCAGCATTTT. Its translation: CAWSASPNQPQHF.

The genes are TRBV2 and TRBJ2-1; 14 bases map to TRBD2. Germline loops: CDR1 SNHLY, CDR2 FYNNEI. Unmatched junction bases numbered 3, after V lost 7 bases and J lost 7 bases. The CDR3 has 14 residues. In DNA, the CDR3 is TGTGCCAGCAAGACTAGCGGGGGGGCAAATGAGCAGTTCTTC. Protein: CASKTSGGANEQFF. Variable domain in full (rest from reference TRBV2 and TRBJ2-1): EPEVTQTPSHQVTQMGQEVILRCVPISNHLYFYWYRQILGQKVEFLVSFYNNEISEKSEIFDDQFSVERPDGSNFTLKIRSTKLEDSAMYFCASKTSGGANEQFFGPGTRLTVL.

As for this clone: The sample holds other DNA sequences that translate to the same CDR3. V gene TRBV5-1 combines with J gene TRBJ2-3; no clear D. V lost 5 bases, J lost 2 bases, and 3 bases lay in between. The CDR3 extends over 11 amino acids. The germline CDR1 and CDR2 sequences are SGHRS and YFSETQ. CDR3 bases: TGCGCCAGCAGTCTCACAGATACGCAGTATTTT. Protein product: CASSLTDTQYF.

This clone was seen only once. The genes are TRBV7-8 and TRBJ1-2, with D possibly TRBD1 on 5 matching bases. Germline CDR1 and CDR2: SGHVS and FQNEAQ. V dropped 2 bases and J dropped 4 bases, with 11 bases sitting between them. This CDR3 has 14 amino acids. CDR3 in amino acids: CASSLTTGSYGYTF. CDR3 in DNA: TGTGCCAGCAGCTTAACTACAGGCTCCTATGGCTACACCTTC. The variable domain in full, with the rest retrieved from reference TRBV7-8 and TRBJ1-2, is GAGVSQSPRYKVAKRGQDVALRCDPISGHVSLFWYQQALGQGPEFLTYFQNEAQLDKSGLPSDRFFAERPEGSVSTLKIQRTQQEDSAVYLCASSLTTGSYGYTFGSGTRLTVV.

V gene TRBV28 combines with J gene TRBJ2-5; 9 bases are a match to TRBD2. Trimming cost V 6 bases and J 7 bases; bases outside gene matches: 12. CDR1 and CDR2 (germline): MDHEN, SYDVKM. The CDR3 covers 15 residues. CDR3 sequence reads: CASRTGLANRGTQYF. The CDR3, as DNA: TGTGCCAGCAGGACCGGACTAGCGAATCGGGGGACCCAGTACTTC.

The CDR3 sequence: CASSPLRETYEQYF. For the CDR3, the DNA is TGTGCCAGCAGCCCCCTGCGGGAAACCTACGAGCAGTACTTC. The chain recombines TRBV7-2 with TRBJ2-7; TRBD2 might be the D (6 bases). The V end was cut by 5 bases, the J end by 2 bases, with 13 bases between. CDR3 length: 14 residues. The germline V gene has CDR1 SGHTA and CDR2 FQGNSA.

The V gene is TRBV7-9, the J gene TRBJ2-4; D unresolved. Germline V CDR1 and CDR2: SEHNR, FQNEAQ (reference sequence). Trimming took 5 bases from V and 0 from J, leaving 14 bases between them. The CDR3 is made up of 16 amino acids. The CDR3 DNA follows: TGTGCCAGCAGCCTAAATCCGGTCCTAGCCAAAAACATTCAGTACTTC. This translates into CASSLNPVLAKNIQYF.

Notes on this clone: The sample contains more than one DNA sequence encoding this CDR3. CDR3 nucleotides: TGTGCCAGCAGTTTAGACGTTAGAGAGACCCAGTACTTC. Its protein is CASSLDVRETQYF. This chain links TRBV12-3 or TRBV12-4 with TRBJ2-5; D unresolved. V was pared by 1 base and J by 4 bases, with 7 bases between. The CDR3 sequence is 13 residues long.